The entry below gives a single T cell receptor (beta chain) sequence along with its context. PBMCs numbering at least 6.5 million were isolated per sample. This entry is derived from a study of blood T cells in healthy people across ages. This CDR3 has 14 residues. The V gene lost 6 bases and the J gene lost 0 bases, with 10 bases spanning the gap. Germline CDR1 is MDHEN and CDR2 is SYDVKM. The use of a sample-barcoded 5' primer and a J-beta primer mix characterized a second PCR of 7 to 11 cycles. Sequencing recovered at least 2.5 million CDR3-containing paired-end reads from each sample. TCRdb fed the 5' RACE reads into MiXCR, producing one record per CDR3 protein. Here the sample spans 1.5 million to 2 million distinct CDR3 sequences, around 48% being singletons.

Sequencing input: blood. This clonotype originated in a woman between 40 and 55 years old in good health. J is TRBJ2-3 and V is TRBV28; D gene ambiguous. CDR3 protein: CASSSVPSTDTQYF. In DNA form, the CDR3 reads TGTGCCAGCAGCTCCGTCCCTAGCACAGATACGCAGTATTTT.